Sequencing of this T cell receptor (beta chain) was carried out in a study of T cells expressing NK-cell markers. Study results and caveats: Whether expanded NKG2C+ T cell clones were HCMV specific stayed uncertain.

Researchers built TCR beta cDNA using 5'RACE template switching with UMIs. TCRdb reprocessed the 5' RACE reads; each CDR3 protein has one entry and no DNA is given. The table lists about 460,000 distinct CDR3 sequences. This CDR3 is 17 amino acids long. The germline gives CDR1 ENHRY, CDR2 SYGVKD. As to this clonotype: Its antigen is unidentified.

This TCR came from a woman between 45 and 65 years old in good health. The chain carries TRBV10-3 and TRBJ2-3; lacking DNA, the TRBD2 call made by TCRdb goes unchecked. Source material: blood T cells: a sorted CD56 or NKG2C T cell subset, CD4+ or CD8+ T cells, or bulk PBMC T cells (not recorded which). CDR3 residues: CAISGGLAGPMSDTQYF.